Each of the 17 T cell receptor beta chains below was sequenced from the same sample in a study of radiation and T cells in renal cell carcinoma. The protocol was immunoSEQ multiplex PCR, while the TCRdb copy is restricted to in-frame clones and leaves out a portion. The sample comprises approximately 100,000 clones, approximately 86% of which are singletons, and over 6% rests with the top ten. Regarding time point: baseline pretreatment blood. Treatment defined: 15 Gy SBRT to primary tumor, nephrectomy 4 weeks later. The specimen comprised blood, sampled from a patient whose treatment included radiotherapy and nephrectomy. The source of these receptors is a man aged 45-60 years with renal cell carcinoma.

The chain joins TRBV7-3 to TRBJ2-2; D is ambiguous. Germline values: CDR1 SGHTA, CDR2 FQGTGA. The V end lost 4 bases, the J end lost 7 bases, and 10 bases lay between the germline ends. The CDR3 runs to 13 residues. CDR3 bases: TGTGCCAGCAGCTCCCCGGGCGGCGGGGAGCTGTTTTTT. Translating it yields CASSSPGGGELFF.

The chain uses TRBV6-4 and TRBJ2-7; D perhaps matches TRBD2 (5 bases). The CDR3 totals 13 residues. The germline V gene encodes CDR1 MRHNA and CDR2 SNTAGT. Trimming took 0 bases from V and 2 from J, leaving 5 bases between them. CDR3 DNA sequence: TGTGCCAGCAGTGACTCCGGGACCTACGAGCAGTACTTC. Protein sequence: CASSDSGTYEQYF.

The CDR3 nucleotides read TGTGCCATCAGTGGCCGGCTAGATAATGAGCAGTTCTTC. As protein: CAISGRLDNEQFF. The chain has TRBV10-3 and TRBJ2-1; no clear D. The CDR3 totals 13 residues. Germline CDR1 ENHRY, CDR2 SYGVKD. Deletions cut 4 bases from V and 7 bases from J, with 11 bases between.

The rearrangement joins TRBV4-3 to TRBJ1-4; a possible D gene is TRBD1 (5 bases). The V gene's germline CDR1 is LGHNA and CDR2 YSLEER. The V end lost 0 bases, the J end lost 8 bases, and 19 bases lay between the germline ends. This CDR3 is built from 17 residues. Here the CDR3 reads CASSQENWGAEVEKLFF. CDR3 nucleotides: TGCGCCAGCAGCCAAGAAAACTGGGGCGCGGAAGTCGAAAAACTGTTTTTT.

The chain joins TRBV28 to TRBJ2-1; D possibly corresponds to TRBD2 (6 bases). V was cut by 2 bases and J by 7 bases, with 15 bases left in between. This CDR3 comprises 15 residues. Germline CDR1 MDHEN, CDR2 SYDVKM. The CDR3 DNA reads TGTGCCAGCAGTTTAAGCGGAGGGAGGACGAATGAGCAGTTCTTC. It yields the protein CASSLSGGRTNEQFF.

The chain is built from TRBV19 and TRBJ1-2, with D possibly TRBD1 on 6 matching bases. The CDR3 contains 15 residues. The germline V gene encodes CDR1 LNHDA and CDR2 SQIVND (reference sequence). Trimming removed 0 bases at V and 4 bases at J, with 12 bases between. The DNA for the CDR3 is TGTGCCAGTAGTATAGATCCCCGGACAGCCTATGGCTACACCTTC. Translated, it gives CASSIDPRTAYGYTF.

V usage is TRBV5-1 and J usage is TRBJ2-7, with D possibly being TRBD2 (5 bases). V lost 0 bases, J lost 9 bases, and 22 bases lay in between. This CDR3 is 16 amino acids long. The germline CDR1 and CDR2 sequences are SGHRS and YFSETQ. The CDR3 nucleotides read TGCGCCAGCAGCTTGGGGGGTTCTAGCCAGATCTCATGGCAGTACTTC. The encoded protein is CASSLGGSSQISWQYF.

V is TRBV25-1 and J is TRBJ1-4; D remains ambiguous. In germline, CDR1 is MGHDK, CDR2 SYGVNS. The CDR3 consists of 14 residues. Trimming left V 1 base short and J 10 bases short, with 13 bases between. The CDR3 sequence: CASSESGIWGKLFF. In nucleotides, the CDR3 is TGTGCCAGCAGTGAATCGGGGATTTGGGGAAAACTGTTTTTT.

V and J are TRBV2 and TRBJ1-2; possibly TRBD1 for D (5 bases). The CDR3 runs 14 residues. Germline V lookup: CDR1 SNHLY, CDR2 FYNNEI. With 0 bases removed from V and 3 bases from J, the gap between germline ends came to 8 bases. DNA of the CDR3: TGTGCCAGCAGTGAAGCCCCACAGGACTATGGCTACACCTTC. As protein: CASSEAPQDYGYTF.

This clone was counted only a few times. Other DNA sequences of this sample code for an identical CDR3. The chain is built from TRBV9 and TRBJ1-2; the D is unclear. Germline-derived CDR1 and CDR2 are SGDLS and YYNGEE. The V end was cut by 0 bases, the J end by 2 bases, with 8 bases between. The CDR3 is 14 residues long. The CDR3 here is CASSVVAGNYGYTF. The DNA for the CDR3 is TGTGCCAGCAGCGTAGTGGCAGGAAACTATGGCTACACCTTC. Drawing the rest from reference TRBV9 and TRBJ1-2, the complete variable domain is DSGVTQTPKHLITATGQRVTLRCSPRSGDLSVYWYQQSLDQGLQFLIQYYNGEERAKGNILERFSAQQFPDLHSELNLSSLELGDSALYFCASSVVAGNYGYTFGSGTRLTVV.

This clone was counted many times. V gene TRBV19 combines with J gene TRBJ2-7; TRBD1 matches 7 bases. The CDR3 extends over 16 amino acids. The J segment lost 1 base and the V segment lost 2 bases, leaving 8 bases of the junction unmatched. Looked up from germline, CDR1 is LNHDA and CDR2 is SQIVND (reference sequence). The CDR3 sequence is CASSIIWTGYSYEQYF. As DNA, the CDR3 is TGTGCCAGTAGTATAATCTGGACAGGCTATTCCTACGAGCAGTACTTC.

The chain recombines TRBV5-4 with TRBJ2-3, with D maybe TRBD2 (6 bases). CDR3 length: 15 amino acids. Germline V gene data show CDR1 as SGHNT and CDR2 as YYREEE (reference sequence). Trimming cost V 6 bases and J 5 bases, with 19 bases left between them. CDR3 in amino acids: CASTPRGGMIDTQYF. The DNA for the CDR3 is TGTGCCAGCACCCCTCGGGGCGGGATGATAGATACGCAGTATTTT. Variable domain in full (rest from reference TRBV5-4 and TRBJ2-3): ETGVTQSPTHLIKTRGQQVTLRCSSQSGHNTVSWYQQALGQGPQFIFQYYREEENGRGNFPPRFSGLQFPNYSSELNVNALELDDSALYLCASTPRGGMIDTQYFGPGTRLTVL.

DNA for the CDR3: TGTGCCAGCAGTCCCACCCCCTACGAGCAGTACTTC. It is translated as CASSPTPYEQYF. The chain links TRBV27 to TRBJ2-7, with D unresolved. Germline V gives CDR1 MNHEY, CDR2 SMNVEV (reference sequence). Trimming cost V 5 bases and J 2 bases, with 7 bases left between them. The CDR3 runs 12 residues.

V and J are TRBV28 and TRBJ2-3, with D uncertain. V was trimmed by 3 bases and J by 0 bases, leaving 16 bases between them. Germline V gene data show CDR1 as MDHEN and CDR2 as SYDVKM. The CDR3 sequence is 17 residues long. The chain's CDR3 is CASSFSGPNLSTDTQYF. CDR3 DNA: TGTGCCAGCAGTTTCTCTGGACCGAACCTAAGCACAGATACGCAGTATTTT.

This clone was found a few times. The chain couples TRBV28 to TRBJ2-7; D perhaps matches TRBD2 (5 bases). Germline loops: CDR1 MDHEN, CDR2 SYDVKM. V lost 3 bases, J lost 7 bases, and 10 bases lay in between. The CDR3 length is 12 residues. CDR3 in DNA: TGTGCCAGCAGTTTTGCCTCGGGGGAGCAGTACTTC. The encoded protein is CASSFASGEQYF.

The J gene is TRBJ2-1, the V gene TRBV19, with D perhaps matching TRBD1 or TRBD2 (5 bases each). The germline V and J ends were trimmed by 6 bases and 9 bases, with 24 bases remaining between them. There are 16 residues in the CDR3. The germline gives CDR1 LNHDA, CDR2 SQIVND (reference sequence). This chain's CDR3 is CASRSTGPIVGGEQFF. The DNA for the CDR3 is TGTGCCAGTAGGTCAACCGGGCCCATTGTTGGGGGTGAGCAGTTCTTC.

The chain couples TRBV6-1 to TRBJ1-6; 11 positions match TRBD1. Germline assignment: CDR1 MNHNS and CDR2 SASEGT. The J segment lost 9 bases and the V segment lost 2 bases, leaving 3 bases of the junction unmatched. The CDR3 contains 15 residues. CDR3 amino acids: CASSESGTGGSPLHF. The CDR3 nucleotides read TGTGCCAGCAGTGAATCCGGGACAGGGGGTTCACCCCTCCACTTT.